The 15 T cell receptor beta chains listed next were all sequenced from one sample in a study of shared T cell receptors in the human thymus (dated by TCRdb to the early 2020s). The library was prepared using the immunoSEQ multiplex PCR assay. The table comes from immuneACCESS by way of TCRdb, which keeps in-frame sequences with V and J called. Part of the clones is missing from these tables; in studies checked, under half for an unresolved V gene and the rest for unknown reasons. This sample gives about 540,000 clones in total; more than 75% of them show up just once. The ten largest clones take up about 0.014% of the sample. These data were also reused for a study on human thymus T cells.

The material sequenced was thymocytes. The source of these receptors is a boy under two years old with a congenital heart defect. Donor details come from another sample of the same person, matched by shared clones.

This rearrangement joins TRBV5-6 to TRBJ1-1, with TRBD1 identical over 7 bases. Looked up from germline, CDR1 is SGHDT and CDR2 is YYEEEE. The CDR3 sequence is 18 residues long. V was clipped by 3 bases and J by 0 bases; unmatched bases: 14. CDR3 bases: TGTGCCAGCAGCTGGGGTGGACAGGACAACCTCTTGAACACTGAAGCTTTCTTT. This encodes CASSWGGQDNLLNTEAFF.

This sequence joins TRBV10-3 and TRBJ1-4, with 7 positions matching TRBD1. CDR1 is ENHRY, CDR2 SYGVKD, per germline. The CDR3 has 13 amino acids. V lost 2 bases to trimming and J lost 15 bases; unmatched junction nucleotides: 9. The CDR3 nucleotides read TGTGCCATCAGTGAGACGGCAGGGGGTAAGGTGTTTTTT. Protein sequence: CAISETAGGKVFF.

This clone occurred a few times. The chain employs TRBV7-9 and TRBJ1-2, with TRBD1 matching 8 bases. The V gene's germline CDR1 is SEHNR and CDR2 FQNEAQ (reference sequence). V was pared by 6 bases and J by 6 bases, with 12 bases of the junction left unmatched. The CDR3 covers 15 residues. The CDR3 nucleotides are TGTGCCAGCAGTCCAGACAGGGGCATAAAAGATGGCTACACCTTC. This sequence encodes CASSPDRGIKDGYTF. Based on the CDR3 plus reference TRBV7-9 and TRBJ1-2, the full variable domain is DTGVSQNPRHKITKRGQNVTFRCDPISEHNRLYWYRQTLGQGPEFLTYFQNEAQLEKSRLLSDRFSAERPKGSFSTLEIQRTEQGDSAMYLCASSPDRGIKDGYTFGSGTRLTVV.

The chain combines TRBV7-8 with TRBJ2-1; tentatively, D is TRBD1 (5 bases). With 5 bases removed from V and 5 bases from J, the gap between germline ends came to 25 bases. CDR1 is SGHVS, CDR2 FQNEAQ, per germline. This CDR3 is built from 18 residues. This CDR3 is CASSPTPPGQGAHNEQFF. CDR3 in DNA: TGTGCCAGCAGCCCTACCCCCCCGGGTCAGGGTGCCCACAATGAGCAGTTCTTC.

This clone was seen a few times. Here the CDR3 DNA reads TGTGCCAGCAGCCAAGGAGTAGTCCTCAATGAGCAGTTCTTC. It translates to CASSQGVVLNEQFF. V and J are TRBV14 and TRBJ2-1; D unclear. The CDR3 runs 14 residues. The V end lost 1 base, the J end lost 6 bases, and 10 bases lay between the germline ends. Germline CDR1 is SGHDN and CDR2 is FVKESK.

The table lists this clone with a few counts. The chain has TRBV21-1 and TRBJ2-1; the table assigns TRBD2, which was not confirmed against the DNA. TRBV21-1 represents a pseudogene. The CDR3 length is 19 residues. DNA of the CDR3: TGTGCCAGCACCCGTTTCGGGGGGCAGGGCGGGAGGGCCGTCGGTGAGCAGTTCTTC. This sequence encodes CASTRFGGQGGRAVGEQFF.

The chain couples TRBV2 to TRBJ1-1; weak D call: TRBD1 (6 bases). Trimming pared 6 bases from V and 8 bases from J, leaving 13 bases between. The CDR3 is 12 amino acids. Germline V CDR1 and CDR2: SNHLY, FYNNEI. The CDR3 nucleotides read TGTGCCAGCAGCGTCGGACAGAGCGAAGCTTTCTTT. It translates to CASSVGQSEAFF.

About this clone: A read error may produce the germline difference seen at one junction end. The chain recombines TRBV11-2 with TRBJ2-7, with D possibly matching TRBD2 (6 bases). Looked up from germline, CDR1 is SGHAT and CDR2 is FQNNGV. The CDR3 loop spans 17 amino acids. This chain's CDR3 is CASTLGTSRNKTYEQYF. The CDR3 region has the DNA TGTGCCAGCACCTTAGGTACTAGCCGGAATAAAACCTACGAGCAGTACTTC.

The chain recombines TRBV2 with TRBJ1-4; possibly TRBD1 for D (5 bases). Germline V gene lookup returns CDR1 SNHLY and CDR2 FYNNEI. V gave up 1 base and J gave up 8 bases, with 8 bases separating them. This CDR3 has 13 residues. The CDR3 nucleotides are TGTGCCAGCAGTGAAGAGGAGGGGGAAAAACTGTTTTTT. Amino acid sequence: CASSEEEGEKLFF.

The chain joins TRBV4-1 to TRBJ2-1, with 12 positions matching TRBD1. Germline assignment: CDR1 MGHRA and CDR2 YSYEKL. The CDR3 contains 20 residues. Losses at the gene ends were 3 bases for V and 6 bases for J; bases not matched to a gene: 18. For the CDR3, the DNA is TGCGCCAGCAGCCAGGGGACAGGGGGCGAGGAATGTGAAGACGGCAATGAGCAGTTCTTC. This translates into CASSQGTGGEECEDGNEQFF.

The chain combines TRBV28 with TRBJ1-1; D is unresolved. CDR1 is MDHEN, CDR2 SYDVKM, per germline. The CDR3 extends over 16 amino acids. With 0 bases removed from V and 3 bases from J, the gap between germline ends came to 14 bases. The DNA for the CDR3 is TGTGCCAGCAGTTTATGTCGGGGAGGGTCGGACACTGAAGCTTTCTTT. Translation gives CASSLCRGGSDTEAFF.

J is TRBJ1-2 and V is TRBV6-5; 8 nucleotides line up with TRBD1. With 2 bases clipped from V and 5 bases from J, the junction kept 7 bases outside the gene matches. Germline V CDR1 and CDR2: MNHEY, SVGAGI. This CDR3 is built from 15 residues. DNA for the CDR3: TGTGCCAGCAGTTACAGCGGACAGGGTTTATATGGCTACACCTTC. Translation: CASSYSGQGLYGYTF.

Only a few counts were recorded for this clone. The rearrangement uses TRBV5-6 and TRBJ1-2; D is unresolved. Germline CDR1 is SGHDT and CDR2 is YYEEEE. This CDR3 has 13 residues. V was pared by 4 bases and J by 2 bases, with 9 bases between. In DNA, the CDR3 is TGTGCCAGCAGCGGGCCTCCCAACTATGGCTACACCTTC. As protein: CASSGPPNYGYTF.

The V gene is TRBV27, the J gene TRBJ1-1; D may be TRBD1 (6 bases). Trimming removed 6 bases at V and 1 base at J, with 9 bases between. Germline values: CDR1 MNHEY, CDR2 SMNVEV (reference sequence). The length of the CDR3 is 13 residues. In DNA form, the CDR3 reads TGTGCCAGCAGCCCCAGGGGGAACACTGAAGCTTTCTTT. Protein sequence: CASSPRGNTEAFF.

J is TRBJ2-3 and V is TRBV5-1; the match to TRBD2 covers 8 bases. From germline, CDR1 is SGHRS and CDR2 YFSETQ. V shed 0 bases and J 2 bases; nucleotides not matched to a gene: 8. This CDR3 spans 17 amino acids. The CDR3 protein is CASSLADGRAFTDTQYF. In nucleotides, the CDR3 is TGCGCCAGCAGCTTGGCCGACGGGAGGGCCTTCACAGATACGCAGTATTTT.